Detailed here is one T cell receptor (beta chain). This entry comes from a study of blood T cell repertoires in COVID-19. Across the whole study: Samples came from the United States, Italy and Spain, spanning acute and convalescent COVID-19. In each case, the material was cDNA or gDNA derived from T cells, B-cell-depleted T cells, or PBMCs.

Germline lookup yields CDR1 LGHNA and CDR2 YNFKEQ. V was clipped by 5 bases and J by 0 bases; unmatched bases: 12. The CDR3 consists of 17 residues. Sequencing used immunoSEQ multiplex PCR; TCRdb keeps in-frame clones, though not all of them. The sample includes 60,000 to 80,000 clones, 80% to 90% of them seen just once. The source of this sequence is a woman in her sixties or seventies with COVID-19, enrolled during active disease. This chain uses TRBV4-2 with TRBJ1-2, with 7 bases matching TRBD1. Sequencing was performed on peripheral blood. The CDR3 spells CASSKMAGTVPNYGYTF. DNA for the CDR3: TGTGCCAGCAGCAAGATGGCCGGGACAGTCCCTAACTATGGCTACACCTTC.